This TCR beta chain was identified during a study of cytomegalovirus exposure and HLA in healthy donors (dated by TCRdb to about 2017). Background on the whole study: An earlier analysis of some 600 of the donors reported 276 Gb of sequence data and 117 million unique TCR beta sequences obtained from 150 million to 200 million T cells. Genome-wide SNP genotypes for about 55% of the 666 donors were used in a later genetic analysis, which treated that subset as a discovery cohort. In addition to the first cohort of approximately 670 subjects, a separate validation cohort of 130 or so different subjects was used. The number of typed donors differed by locus: 629-630 for A, B, C, DRB1 and DQB1; 500 to 550 for DQA1; approximately 600 for DPA1; and some 450 for DPB1. The aim of the study was to test whether cataloging public T cell receptors could identify signatures of past pathogen exposure. Both class I and class II loci were covered by HLA typing, at four-digit resolution. A later analysis re-examined previously published TCR beta repertoires from over 500 donors and added high-resolution HLA genotyping to investigate patterns of TCR occurrence. Donor age, sex, ethnicity and CMV serostatus were collected together with the repertoire data. In an earlier analysis of a few hundred of the donors, high-throughput TCR beta sequencing was used to judge whether each TCR beta V gene segment behaved as functional or pseudogenic. Roughly 320 gigabases of sequencing data and around 90 million unique TCR sequences made up an early release that covered several hundred HLA-typed donors. Across about 380 genotyped donors of the cohort, an average of about 240,000 unique TCR beta nucleotide sequences per donor were sequenced, and around 20% of those sequences were non-productive. The study combined high-throughput TCR immunosequencing, statistical association of individual TCRs with disease status, and machine learning to predict cytomegalovirus infection status. Because of strong linkage in the cohort, five DR-DQ haplotypes were treated as single units for association and clustering. The study used immunosequencing to profile the T cell repertoires of 670 or so subjects and linked those repertoires to cytomegalovirus serostatus. Among the roughly 370 genotyped donors, around 81% belonged to the genetic ancestry cluster associated with self-reported Caucasian donors. All discovery cohort repertoires had been generated on a single sequencing platform. Rather than using new phenotypic data, the later analysis identified candidate immune exposures from TCR beta sequences and from how often those sequences occurred across donors. Study-wide findings and limitations: This cohort had only TCR beta chains sequenced, and the lack of alpha or paired-chain data limited which features could be detected. A later analysis found that most CMV-associated TCR beta chains appeared HLA-restricted, with HLA associations seemingly driven largely by CMV exposure. The study gave a list of about 170 TCR beta chains associated with cytomegalovirus. In vitro tests confirmed that a few of the cytomegalovirus-associated TCR beta chains recognize cytomegalovirus antigens. Because HLA typing was missing for some donors at each locus, association tests included only the typed subset. In a later analysis, TCR association rates were found to vary across HLA loci, with the most associated TCRs seen for DRB1 alleles and the fewest for HLA-C alleles. A further reported finding was that TCR beta sequences accurately predicted the HLA-A and HLA-B alleles for most subjects in the first cohort. Because the 87-base-pair reads could not distinguish some IMGT-functional V segments, including TRBV6-2 and TRBV6-3, those segments were excluded. A later analysis found that HLA-associated TCR beta chains were more clonally expanded and had lower generation probabilities than equally common non-associated chains. Correlated functional status among segregating V segments might be attributable to linkage disequilibrium, but an unknown experimental factor could not be ruled out. In an earlier analysis of over 550 of the donors, most TCR beta V segments were observed in productive rearrangements about 90% or about 30% of the time, broadly matching IMGT annotations. At a false discovery rate of 0.05, a later analysis linked approximately 18,000 TCR beta sequences to specific HLA alleles. A cluster of highly shared sequence variants was judged likely to represent a technical artifact of the sequencing pipeline. When HLA alleles, especially DR and DQ, strongly co-occurred, attributing TCR associations to individual alleles was difficult. While some public TCRs were present in many individuals, most TCR sequences turned up only very rarely across donors. A later analysis reported that several top co-occurrence clusters appeared linked to parvovirus B19, influenza, CMV and Epstein-Barr virus. In a later genetic analysis, fewer N-insertions in productive TCRs were reported among donors in an Asian-associated ancestry cluster than the approximately 670-donor mean. The presence/absence analyses assumed that sequencing depth was roughly uniform across donors, and that assumption may not be true. It was suggested by the authors that the approach could potentially be generalized to other disease states and immunological phenotypes. An association between a missense DCLRE1C variant and V-gene and J-gene trimming of TCR beta chains was found in a later genetic analysis and replicated in an independent cohort. Immune exposure information for the cohort was limited to CMV serostatus. The classifier was reported to diagnose cytomegalovirus status with high specificity and sensitivity in both the original cohort and the validation cohort. Because counts were too low, about 18 rarely observed V segments, including chromosome 9 orphons, were excluded from the earlier analysis of around 590 of the donors.

With regard to this clone: Its antigen has not been determined.

The library was built by means of the immunoSEQ multiplex PCR assay. The multiplex PCR relied on a mix of 60 forward primers for TCR Vbeta segments and 13 reverse primers for TCR Jbeta segments. The CDR3 region of rearranged TCR beta genes was amplified from genomic DNA by a multiplex PCR assay. On the Illumina HiSeq System, the amplified TCR beta libraries were sequenced as 87-base-pair reads. In the authors' own workflow: Across the 670 or so repertoires, a later analysis counted 80 million or so unique TCR beta chains, about 10 million of which were shared by at least two donors. To remove PCR and sequencing errors, raw reads were error-corrected and collapsed into unique sequences using a nearest-neighbor algorithm that merged closely related sequences. To assign V, D and J gene segments, CDR3 sequences were aligned to IMGT reference sequences. Each retained sequence needed at least a six-nucleotide match to both a V gene segment and a J gene segment. A rearrangement counted as productive if the CDR3 had no stop codons and remained in frame with V and J, and every other rearrangement counted as non-productive. CDR3 was defined according to IMGT convention as the region running from the second conserved V-encoded cysteine to the conserved J-encoded phenylalanine. Sequences without an unambiguous match to a single V gene segment were excluded from the earlier analysis of 450 to 750 of the donors. An earlier analysis of some 500 of the donors classified V segments as functional when productive rearrangements were above 56.7% and as segregating when the standard deviation between donors was above 5%. To diagnose cytomegalovirus status from the catalog of TCR beta chain sequences, a statistical classification framework was built. In a later analysis, TCR nucleotide sequences were compared against IMGT/GENE-DB human TR gene sequences so that V and J genes could be assigned. A later analysis assigned CDR3 sequences and most-parsimonious VDJ recombination scenarios with the TCRdist pipeline. A later analysis defined each TCR beta chain by its CDR3 amino acid sequence plus V-gene family, and excluded reads lacking a unique V-gene family. As a way to deal with suspected cross-contamination and a sequencing artifact, a later analysis dropped under 600 nucleotide sequences that were highly shared and had low generation probability. In a later analysis, a clonal expansion index was calculated for each public chain from normalized within-repertoire ranks of inferred template counts. Generation probabilities in a later analysis came from a VDJ recombination model fitted to out-of-frame rearrangements, and those results were checked against IGoR. In a later analysis, TCR-TCR, TCR-HLA and TCR-CMV co-occurrence was scored with hypergeometric tests, and a repertoire-size bias correction was applied to TCR pairs. In a later analysis, false discovery rates were estimated by permuting HLA or CMV assignments 20 times. In a later analysis, co-occurring TCRs were grouped using DBSCAN, with TCRdist sequence similarity added in when clustering inside HLA-allele-positive subsets. For co-occurrence clustering, repertoires with fewer than 30,000 or more than 120,000 public chains were excluded, along with five or six repertoires with anomalous nucleotide sharing. What TCRdb holds here is the immuneACCESS table cut down to in-frame rearrangements. Part of the clones is not present; checked against another copy, under half of the missing clones reflect an unresolved V gene, and the others are unexplained. D and trimming come from the DNA, and the V and J calls and clone size come from that table. The table for this sample shows roughly 50,000 clones. Approximately 2.4% of the sample comes from the top ten.

The cohort was made up of approximately 670 healthy bone marrow donors. At the time of sampling, all cohort members were nominally healthy, though unrecorded immune exposures were likely present. The donor tested CMV seronegative, placing the donor among the 352 seronegative members of the cohort. Every donor gave a peripheral blood sample, and the peripheral blood mononuclear cells from that sample were used for TCR beta sequencing. Genomic DNA was extracted from the blood cell samples with the Qiagen DNeasy Blood Extraction Kit. For CDR1 and CDR2, the germline V gene lists KGHSH and LQKENI. The CDR3 contains 12 residues, cysteine and phenylalanine counted. Just CDR3 DNA is preserved here, 36 bases in frame from base 1. Trimming costs V 1 base and J 2 bases, and their ends lie 3 bases apart.

This chain joins TRBV18 to TRBJ2-7, with an unclear D gene assignment. The TCR comes from a female donor in good health and CMV-seronegative. What was sequenced was PBMCs. This receptor carries the CDR3 CASSPRAYEQYF. The base sequence is TGTGCCAGCTCACCACGCGCCTACGAGCAGTACTTC.